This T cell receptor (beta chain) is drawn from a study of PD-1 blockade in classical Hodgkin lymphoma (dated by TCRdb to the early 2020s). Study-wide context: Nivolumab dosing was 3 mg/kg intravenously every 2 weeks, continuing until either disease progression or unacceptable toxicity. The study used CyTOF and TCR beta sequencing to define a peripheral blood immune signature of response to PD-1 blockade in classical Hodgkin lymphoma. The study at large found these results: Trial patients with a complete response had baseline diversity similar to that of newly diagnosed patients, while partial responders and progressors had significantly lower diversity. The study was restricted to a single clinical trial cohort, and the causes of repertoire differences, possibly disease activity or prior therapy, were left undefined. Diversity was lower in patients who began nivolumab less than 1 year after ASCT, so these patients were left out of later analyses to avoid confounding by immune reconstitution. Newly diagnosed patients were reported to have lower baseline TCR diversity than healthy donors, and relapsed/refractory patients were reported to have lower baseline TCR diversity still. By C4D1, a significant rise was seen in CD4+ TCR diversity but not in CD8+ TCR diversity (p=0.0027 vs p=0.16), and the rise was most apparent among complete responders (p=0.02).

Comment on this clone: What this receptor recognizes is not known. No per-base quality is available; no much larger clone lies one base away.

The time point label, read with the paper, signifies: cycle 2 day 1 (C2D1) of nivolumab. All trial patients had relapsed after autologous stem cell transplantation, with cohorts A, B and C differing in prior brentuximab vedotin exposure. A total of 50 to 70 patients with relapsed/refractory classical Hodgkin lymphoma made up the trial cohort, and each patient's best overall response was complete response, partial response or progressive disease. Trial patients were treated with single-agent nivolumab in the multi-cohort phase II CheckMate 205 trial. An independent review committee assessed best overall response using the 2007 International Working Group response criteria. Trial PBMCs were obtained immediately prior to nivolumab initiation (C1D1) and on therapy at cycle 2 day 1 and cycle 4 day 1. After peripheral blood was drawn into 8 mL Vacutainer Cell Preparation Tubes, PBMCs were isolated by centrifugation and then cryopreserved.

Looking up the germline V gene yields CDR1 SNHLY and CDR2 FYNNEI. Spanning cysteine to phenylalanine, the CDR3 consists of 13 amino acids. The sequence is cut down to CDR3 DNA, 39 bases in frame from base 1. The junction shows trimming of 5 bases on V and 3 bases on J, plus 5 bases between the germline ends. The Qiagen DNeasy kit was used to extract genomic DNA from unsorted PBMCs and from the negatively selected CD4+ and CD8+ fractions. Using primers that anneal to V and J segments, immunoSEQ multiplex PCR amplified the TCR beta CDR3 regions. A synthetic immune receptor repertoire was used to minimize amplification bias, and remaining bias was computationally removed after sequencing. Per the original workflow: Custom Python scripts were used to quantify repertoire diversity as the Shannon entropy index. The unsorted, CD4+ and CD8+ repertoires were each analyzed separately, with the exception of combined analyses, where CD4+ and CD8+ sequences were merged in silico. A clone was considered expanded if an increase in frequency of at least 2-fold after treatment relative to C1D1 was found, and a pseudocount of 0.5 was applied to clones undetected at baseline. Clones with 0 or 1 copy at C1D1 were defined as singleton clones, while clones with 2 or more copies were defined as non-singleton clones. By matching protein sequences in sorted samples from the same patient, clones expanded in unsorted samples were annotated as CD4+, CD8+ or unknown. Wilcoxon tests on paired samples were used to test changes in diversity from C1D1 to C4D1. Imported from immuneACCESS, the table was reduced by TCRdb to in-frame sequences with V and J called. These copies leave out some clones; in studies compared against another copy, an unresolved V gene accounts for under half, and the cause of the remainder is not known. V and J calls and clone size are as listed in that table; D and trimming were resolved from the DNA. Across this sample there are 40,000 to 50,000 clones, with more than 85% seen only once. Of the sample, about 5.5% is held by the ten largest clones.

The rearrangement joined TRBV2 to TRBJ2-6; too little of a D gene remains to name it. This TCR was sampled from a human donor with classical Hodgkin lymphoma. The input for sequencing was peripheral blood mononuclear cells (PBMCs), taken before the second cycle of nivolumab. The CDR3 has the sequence CASSINGANVLTF. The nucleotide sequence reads TGTGCCAGCAGTATTAATGGGGCCAACGTCCTGACTTTC.